This T cell receptor (beta chain) was identified in a study of control samples from healthy donors and cancer patients. Sequencing used immunoSEQ multiplex PCR; TCRdb keeps in-frame clones, though not all of them. The sample holds under 200,000 clones. The CDR3 loop spans 13 amino acids. Deletions cut 4 bases from V and 6 bases from J, with 13 bases between. The germline V gene has CDR1 LGHNA and CDR2 YSLEER. Sequencing input: blood. This chain links TRBV4-3 with TRBJ2-7, with no clear D. This TCR was recovered from a woman aged 25-40 years in good health. CDR3 amino acids: CASSLGGFGEQYF. In DNA form, the CDR3 reads TGCGCCAGCAGCCTAGGTGGGTTCGGCGAGCAGTACTTC.